This is a list of T cell receptor beta chains from one sample in a study of blood T cell repertoires in COVID-19. Assay used: immunoSEQ multiplex PCR; TCRdb lists only in-frame clones, some missing. The sample includes 200,000 to 250,000 clones, 85% of them seen just once. The material sequenced was PBMCs or T cells enriched from blood (not recorded which). The source of these receptors is a woman aged 50 to 60 with acute COVID-19. The CDR3 runs from the conserved cysteine through the conserved F or W. D genes are given only for firm matches. Size tells how often a clone was seen (once, few, many) or the class of an expanded clone, and some rows leave it out.

d_gene,j_gene,abundance,v_gene,CDR3aa,CDR3nt
.,TRBJ1-6,.,TRBV7-2,CASSYGYSPLHF,TGTGCCAGCAGCTACGGGTATTCACCCCTCCACTTT
.,TRBJ2-2,.,TRBV6-5,CASRNRGEGTGELFF,TGTGCCAGCAGGAACCGGGGTGAGGGCACCGGGGAGCTGTTTTTT
.,TRBJ1-1,.,TRBV20-1,CSAMAQGAFF,TGCAGTGCCATGGCCCAGGGAGCTTTCTTT
TRBD1,TRBJ2-5,.,TRBV5-1,CASSLDRGGTQYF,TGCGCCAGCAGCCTGGACAGGGGGGGGACCCAGTACTTC
.,TRBJ2-2,.,TRBV19,CASSILGQGMTGELFF,TGTGCCAGTAGTATACTAGGGCAGGGAATGACCGGGGAGCTGTTTTTT
.,TRBJ1-2,.,TRBV7-2,CASSPSRTATYGYTF,TGTGCCAGCAGCCCCTCGAGGACAGCGACCTATGGCTACACCTTC
.,TRBJ1-1,.,TRBV4-1,CASSQGAGISNTEAFF,TGCGCCAGCAGCCAAGGGGCAGGGATATCGAACACTGAAGCTTTCTTT
.,TRBJ1-2,.,TRBV29-1,CSPGGYTF,TGCAGCCCCGGTGGCTACACCTTC
.,TRBJ2-2,.,TRBV6-5,CASSYGTGGKTGELFF,TGTGCCAGCAGTTATGGTACCGGGGGAAAAACCGGGGAGCTGTTTTTT
.,TRBJ1-1,few,TRBV5-1,CASKTTGNTEAFF,TGCGCCAGCAAAACCACGGGGAACACTGAAGCTTTCTTT
.,TRBJ1-5,.,TRBV3-1/TRBV3-2,CASSQDLQSKDF,TGTGCCAGCAGCCAAGATCTACAGTCAAAGGATTTT
TRBD1,TRBJ1-2,.,TRBV7-2,CASSSWTGGYGYTF,TGTGCCAGCAGCTCATGGACAGGGGGCTATGGCTACACCTTC
.,TRBJ2-5,.,TRBV7-2,CASSLAGPQETQYF,TGTGCCAGCAGCTTAGCGGGGCCCCAAGAGACCCAGTACTTC
.,TRBJ1-3,.,TRBV5-6,CASSLKLAGLGNTIYF,TGTGCCAGCAGCTTGAAGTTGGCGGGGCTTGGAAACACCATATATTTT
TRBD1,TRBJ1-2,.,TRBV29-1,CSVEGTDYGYTF,TGCAGCGTCGAGGGGACAGACTATGGCTACACCTTC
TRBD2,TRBJ2-5,.,TRBV9,CASSSSGGTLETQYF,TGTGCCAGCAGCTCTAGCGGGGGGACATTAGAGACCCAGTACTTC
TRBD1,TRBJ1-1,.,TRBV27,CASSPIGTGGTEAFF,TGTGCCAGCAGTCCGATCGGGACAGGGGGCACTGAAGCTTTCTTT
.,TRBJ1-3,.,TRBV20-1,CSASWDSNSGNTIYF,TGCAGTGCTAGTTGGGACTCCAACTCTGGAAACACCATATATTTT
TRBD1,TRBJ1-5,.,TRBV11-2,CASSRGTGGNQPQHF,TGTGCCAGCAGCAGAGGGACAGGGGGAAATCAGCCCCAGCATTTT
TRBD1,TRBJ1-2,.,TRBV19,CASSSGTGGDGLGYTF,TGTGCCAGTAGTAGTGGGACAGGGGGCGACGGTTTGGGCTACACCTTC
.,TRBJ2-5,.,TRBV12-3/TRBV12-4,CASSAQEGETQYF,TGTGCCAGCAGTGCACAGGAAGGGGAGACCCAGTACTTC
TRBD1,TRBJ1-1,once,TRBV2,CASRRGQGMNTEAFF,TGTGCCAGCAGGAGGGGACAGGGCATGAACACTGAAGCTTTCTTT
.,TRBJ1-2,.,TRBV3-1/TRBV3-2,CASSQDARGSNGYTF,TGTGCCAGCAGCCAAGATGCGAGGGGGTCAAATGGCTACACCTTC
TRBD1,TRBJ2-7,.,TRBV27,CASSLQGEFYEQYF,TGTGCCAGCAGTTTACAGGGGGAGTTTTACGAGCAGTACTTC
TRBD1,TRBJ2-3,.,TRBV3-1/TRBV3-2,CASSLRTGATDTQYF,TGTGCCAGCAGCCTCCGGACAGGGGCGACAGATACGCAGTATTTT
TRBD1,TRBJ1-4,few,TRBV10-3,CAIRPHSGTGGEEKLFF,TGTGCCATCAGGCCGCATTCAGGGACAGGGGGTGAGGAAAAACTGTTTTTT
.,TRBJ1-2,.,TRBV11-2,CASSLDPGLGYTF,TGTGCCAGCAGCTTAGATCCCGGTTTAGGCTACACCTTC
TRBD1,TRBJ1-6,.,TRBV25-1,CASSGPGQGDSPLHF,TGTGCCAGCAGTGGACCGGGACAGGGGGATTCACCCCTCCACTTT
.,TRBJ1-4,.,TRBV6-6,CASSYMSTGNEKLFF,TGTGCCAGCAGTTACATGAGTACAGGGAATGAAAAACTGTTTTTT
TRBD1,TRBJ1-1,once,TRBV9,CASSVMETGATEAFF,TGTGCCAGCAGCGTAATGGAGACAGGGGCCACTGAAGCTTTCTTT
TRBD2,TRBJ2-2,.,TRBV7-9,CASSFKASGESGELFF,TGTGCCAGCAGCTTCAAGGCTAGCGGGGAATCCGGGGAGCTGTTTTTT
.,TRBJ1-5,.,TRBV4-3,CASSQDRGGLTGNQPQHF,TGCGCCAGCAGCCAAGATCGGGGGGGGCTAACGGGCAATCAGCCCCAGCATTTT
TRBD2,TRBJ2-5,few,TRBV27,CASSTGGPGETQYF,TGTGCCAGCAGTACGGGGGGGCCTGGAGAGACCCAGTACTTC
TRBD1,TRBJ1-4,.,TRBV7-2,CASSLGQGANEKLFF,TGTGCCAGCAGCTTGGGACAGGGGGCTAATGAAAAACTGTTTTTT
TRBD1,TRBJ1-2,.,TRBV13,CASSAGQGMGSGYTF,TGTGCCAGCAGCGCGGGACAGGGGATGGGGAGCGGCTACACCTTC
.,TRBJ1-2,.,TRBV7-2,CASSLGRELGYTF,TGTGCCAGCAGCTTAGGGAGGGAATTAGGCTACACCTTC
.,TRBJ1-5,.,TRBV19,CASSIDPRGPPQHF,TGTGCCAGTAGTATAGATCCCCGAGGCCCGCCCCAGCATTTT
TRBD1,TRBJ2-7,.,TRBV7-2,CASSPTGSYEQYF,TGTGCCAGCAGCCCGACAGGGTCCTACGAGCAGTACTTC
.,TRBJ1-4,.,TRBV7-8,CASSRRDGPGGNEKLFF,TGTGCCAGCAGCCGCAGGGACGGCCCGGGGGGTAATGAAAAACTGTTTTTT
.,TRBJ1-1,once,TRBV6-2/TRBV6-3,CASSPEGRMRAFF,TGTGCCAGCAGCCCAGAGGGTCGGATGCGAGCTTTCTTT
.,TRBJ1-3,.,TRBV3-1/TRBV3-2,CASSTTESSGNTIYF,TGTGCCAGCAGTACGACAGAGAGCTCTGGAAACACCATATATTTT
.,TRBJ2-1,.,TRBV5-4,CASSYGRKTHNEQFF,TGTGCCAGCAGCTATGGCCGAAAAACCCACAATGAGCAGTTCTTC
.,TRBJ1-2,.,TRBV28,CASREQGNYGYTF,TGTGCCAGCAGAGAACAGGGTAACTATGGCTACACCTTC
.,TRBJ2-2,.,TRBV27,CASSSHEGLIGTGELFF,TGTGCCAGCAGTTCACACGAGGGATTGATAGGGACCGGGGAGCTGTTTTTT
.,TRBJ1-3,.,TRBV30,CAWSVGRHLPGNTIYF,TGTGCCTGGAGTGTGGGGCGGCACCTCCCTGGAAACACCATATATTTT
.,TRBJ2-1,once,TRBV6-5,CASSKGGGGYNEQFF,TGTGCCAGCAGTAAGGGGGGCGGGGGTTACAATGAGCAGTTCTTC
TRBD2,TRBJ2-3,large,TRBV9,CASSVGEDLAGSDTQYF,TGTGCCAGCAGCGTAGGGGAAGACTTAGCGGGGTCAGATACGCAGTATTTT
.,TRBJ1-3,.,TRBV11-3,CASSSTNTGNTIYF,TGTGCCAGCAGCTCTACTAACACTGGAAACACCATATATTTT
.,TRBJ1-5,.,TRBV7-8,CASSPRAGIRNQPQHF,TGTGCCAGCAGCCCCCGTGCGGGGATCCGCAATCAGCCCCAGCATTTT
.,TRBJ1-1,.,TRBV9,CASSPSGMNTEAFF,TGTGCCAGCAGCCCCTCAGGCATGAACACTGAAGCTTTCTTT
.,TRBJ1-2,.,TRBV30,CAWSVIEETRYGYGYTF,TGTGCCTGGAGTGTAATAGAGGAAACTCGGTACGGCTATGGCTACACCTTC
TRBD1,TRBJ2-3,.,TRBV11-2,CASSFSMDRSTQYF,TGTGCCAGCAGCTTTAGTATGGACAGGTCTACGCAGTATTTT